A single sample gave rise to the 10 T cell receptor beta chains below, sequenced in a study of shared clonotypes between healthy human individuals. Clones were read by immunoSEQ multiplex PCR, and TCRdb kept only the in-frame ones, dropping some. Of 550,000 to 700,000 clones in the sample, more than 70% were seen once. Sequencing used memory CD4+ T cells sorted from blood. The subset is: CD45RA-negative fraction. The receptor set was obtained from a woman under 40 in good health.

Ten or more counts support this clone. The V call is TRBV15, the J call TRBJ1-4; D gene ambiguous. The CDR3 covers 13 residues. V lost 8 bases, J lost 6 bases, and 13 bases lay in between. CDR1 LNHNV and CDR2 YYDKDF come from the germline V gene (reference sequence). Written as DNA, the CDR3 is TGTGCCACCTCCCACCAGGATTATGAAAAACTGTTTTTT. Protein product: CATSHQDYEKLFF.

The V gene is TRBV7-6, the J gene TRBJ2-6; TRBD1 matches 9 bases. V was pared by 5 bases and J by 3 bases, with 8 bases of the junction left unmatched. CDR1 SGHVS and CDR2 FNYEAQ come from the germline V gene. The CDR3 is made up of 17 amino acids. The CDR3 here is CASSERYRGLGANVLTF. In nucleotides, the CDR3 is TGTGCCAGCAGCGAACGCTACAGGGGGCTTGGGGCCAACGTCCTGACTTTC.

J is TRBJ2-1 and V is TRBV9; tentative D call: TRBD2 (6 bases). The germline V gene encodes CDR1 SGDLS and CDR2 YYNGEE. The length of the CDR3 is 15 residues. The V end was cut by 0 bases, the J end by 5 bases, with 12 bases between. CDR3 amino acids: CASSVETRGDNEQFF. Here the CDR3 DNA reads TGTGCCAGCAGCGTAGAGACTAGAGGAGACAATGAGCAGTTCTTC.

The J gene is TRBJ1-1, the V gene TRBV19; tentatively, D is TRBD1 (5 bases). CDR1 is LNHDA and CDR2 is SQIVND in the germline V gene (reference sequence). The V and J ends lost 2 bases and 1 base respectively, with 20 bases between them. The CDR3 is 18 amino acids. The CDR3 DNA follows: TGTGCCAGTAGTATAACTGGTTGGCAGGGTGGCGGGAACACTGAAGCTTTCTTT. Amino acid sequence: CASSITGWQGGGNTEAFF.

This clone occurred many times. CDR3 in amino acids: CASSNHPSSGNTIYF. For the CDR3, the DNA is TGTGCCAGCAGTAACCATCCAAGCTCTGGAAACACCATATATTTT. This chain links TRBV6-6 with TRBJ1-3; no clear D gene. V lost 5 bases to trimming and J lost 0 bases, with 11 bases between them. The CDR3 has 15 amino acids. The germline gives CDR1 MNHNY, CDR2 SVGAGI (reference sequence).

This chain uses TRBV28 with TRBJ2-1; D perhaps matches TRBD2 (6 bases). The CDR3 has 12 amino acids. Trimming cost V 5 bases and J 12 bases, with 14 bases left between them. Germline lookup yields CDR1 MDHEN and CDR2 SYDVKM. Written as DNA, the CDR3 is TGTGCCAGCAGTCCGACGACTAGAATGCAGTTCTTC. As protein: CASSPTTRMQFF.

This clone was seen only a few times. Other DNA sequences of this sample code for an identical CDR3. The chain is built from TRBV5-1 and TRBJ1-2, with 9 bases fitting TRBD1. The J segment lost 1 base and the V segment lost 0 bases, leaving 1 base of the junction unmatched. This CDR3 spans 15 amino acids. Germline V gives CDR1 SGHRS, CDR2 YFSETQ. The CDR3 nucleotides read TGCGCCAGCAGCTTGGGGACAGGGGTTAACTATGGCTACACCTTC. It is translated as CASSLGTGVNYGYTF. The whole variable domain, remainder taken from reference TRBV5-1 and TRBJ1-2, is KAGVTQTPRYLIKTRGQQVTLSCSPISGHRSVSWYQQTPGQGLQFLFEYFSETQRNKGNFPGRFSGRQFSNSRSEMNVSTLELGDSALYLCASSLGTGVNYGYTFGSGTRLTVV.

Of note for this clone: One junction end disagrees with the germline gene, perhaps due to a read error. This chain joins TRBV28 and TRBJ2-7; D is ambiguous. CDR1 and CDR2 (germline): MDHEN, SYDVKM. This CDR3 has 12 residues. The CDR3 is CASSPPSNEQYF. Here the CDR3 DNA reads TGTGCCAGCAGTCCTCCCTCCAACGAGCAGTACTTC.

The table lists this clone with a count of one. The chain is built from TRBV25-1 and TRBJ1-1, with unresolved D. Trimming took 0 bases from V and 2 from J, leaving 1 base between them. The germline V gene encodes CDR1 MGHDK and CDR2 SYGVNS. The CDR3 sequence is 12 residues long. The CDR3 region has the DNA TGTGCCAGCAGTGAATATAACACTGAAGCTTTCTTT. Translating gives CASSEYNTEAFF.

This clone was observed a handful of times. This chain links TRBV6-1 with TRBJ1-4; the match to TRBD1 covers 10 bases. The length of the CDR3 is 16 residues. V dropped 4 bases and J dropped 7; count of bases not matched to a gene: 9. The germline gives CDR1 MNHNS, CDR2 SASEGT. As DNA, the CDR3 is TGTGCCAGCAGTGGTCGAAAGGACAGGGGGATTGAAAAACTGTTTTTT. It translates to CASSGRKDRGIEKLFF.